This TCR beta chain was observed in a study of post-analysis software for immune sequencing data. This clonotype was found a few times. What it recognizes is unknown. Carried by the TCR beta cDNA libraries were unique molecular identifiers. TCRdb re-called the PCR reads with MiXCR, one entry per CDR3 protein. The sample includes 750,000 to 950,000 distinct CDR3 sequences, approximately 44% of them seen just once. V shed 2 bases and J shed 5 bases, with 13 bases lying between them. Germline lookup yields CDR1 SGHRS and CDR2 YFSETQ. This CDR3 region has 15 residues. The study, taken as a whole, reports: Controls had lower frequencies than patients of 4 or 5 TRBV segments, which included TRBV5-6, TRBV5-1 and TRBV20-1.

Sequenced material: blood. This clonotype originated in a girl aged 5 to 17 with multiple sclerosis. This chain joins TRBV5-1 and TRBJ1-4, with D possibly being TRBD1 (6 bases). The CDR3 nucleotides are TGCGCCAGCAGCTTCTCTTGGCAGGGGAATGAAAAACTGTTTTTT. It yields the protein CASSFSWQGNEKLFF.